The clone carrying this T cell receptor beta chain was observed a few times. The sample belongs to a study of blood T cell repertoires in COVID-19. On the study more broadly: The study drew acute and convalescent COVID-19 samples from the United States, Italy and Spain. Sources were T cells, B-cell-depleted T cells, or PBMCs; the material itself was cDNA or gDNA.

Methods used by the authors: Reference gene primer amplification in the assay estimated nucleated cell counts. The protocol was immunoSEQ multiplex PCR, while the TCRdb copy is restricted to in-frame clones and leaves out a portion. V, J and clone size are those of that table, while D and trimming were read from the DNA. The repertoire holds under 250,000 clones, with more than 80% as singletons. Those enrolled in Seattle joined during active infection and were followed longitudinally afterward. V lost 3 bases, J lost 5 bases, and 4 bases stayed unmatched. This CDR3 has 14 amino acids. Germline V gives CDR1 SGHDN, CDR2 FVKESK.

The chain recombines TRBV14 with TRBJ1-2, with 9 nucleotides matching TRBD1. Sequencing was done on a sample of peripheral blood. The TCR was taken from a man younger than 45 with COVID-19, enrolled during active disease. CDR3 nucleotides: TGTGCCAGCAGCCAGCAACAGGGGGCGTATGGCTACACCTTC. Encoded protein: CASSQQQGAYGYTF.